This T cell receptor (beta chain) stems from a study of control samples from healthy donors and cancer patients. Using immunoSEQ multiplex PCR, the repertoire was profiled, and TCRdb retains in-frame clones only, with some absent. The table lists tens of thousands of clones, around 80% of them singletons. This CDR3 contains 16 residues. V lost 5 bases and J lost 7; bases outside the gene matches: 11. Per germline, CDR1 MDHEN and CDR2 SYDVKM. Sequenced material: PBMCs. This chain joins TRBV28 and TRBJ1-4; TRBD1 aligns across 9 bases. The clonotype comes from a man aged 55 to 70 with head and neck cancer. This chain's CDR3 is CASSPPYRGRSEKLFF. DNA for the CDR3: TGTGCCAGCAGTCCCCCATACAGGGGGCGAAGTGAAAAACTGTTTTTT.